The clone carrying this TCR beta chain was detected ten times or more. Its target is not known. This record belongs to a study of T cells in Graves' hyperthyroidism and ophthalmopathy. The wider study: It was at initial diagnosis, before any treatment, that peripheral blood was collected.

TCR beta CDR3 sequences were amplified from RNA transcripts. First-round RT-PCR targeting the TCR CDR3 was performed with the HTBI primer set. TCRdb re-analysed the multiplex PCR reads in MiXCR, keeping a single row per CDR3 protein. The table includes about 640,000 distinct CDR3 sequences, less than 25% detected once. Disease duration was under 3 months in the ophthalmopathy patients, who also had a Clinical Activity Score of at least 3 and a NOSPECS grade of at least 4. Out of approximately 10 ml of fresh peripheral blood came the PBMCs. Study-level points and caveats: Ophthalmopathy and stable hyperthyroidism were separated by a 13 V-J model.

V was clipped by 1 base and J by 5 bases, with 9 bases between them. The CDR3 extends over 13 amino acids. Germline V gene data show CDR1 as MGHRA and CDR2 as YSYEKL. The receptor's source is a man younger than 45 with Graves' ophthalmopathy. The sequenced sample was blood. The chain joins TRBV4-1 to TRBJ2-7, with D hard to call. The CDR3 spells CASSQVIGHEQYF. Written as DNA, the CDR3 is TGCGCCAGCAGCCAAGTGATAGGCCACGAGCAGTACTTC.